A single T cell receptor (beta chain) is shown here with its context. The antigen this receptor binds is unknown. This sample was sequenced with a NextSeq 550. The Human TCR Profiling Kit (MiLaboratory) was used to make UMI-labeled 5' RACE TRB cDNA libraries. cDNA synthesis used the entire amount of extracted RNA, and PCR amplification then used the entire amount of cDNA produced. Libraries were prepared in parallel with an identical number of PCR cycles. The authors processed their data as follows. With a requirement of at least two reads per UMI, MIGEC and MiXCR extracted about 56,000 +/- 9,600 unique UMI-labeled TRB cDNA molecules per library. Each library averaged approximately 40,000 +/- 10,000 functional in-frame TRB CDR3 nucleotide clonotypes without stop codons. After downsampling to 5000 UMI-labeled TRB molecules per sample, diversity metrics such as normalized Shannon-Wiener and Chao1 were calculated in VDJtools. VDJtools was used to calculate clonotype-size-weighted physicochemical properties of the central five CDR3 residues, namely interaction energy, strength, volume and Kidera factor 4. TCRdb reprocessed the public reads and reports one entry per CDR3 protein sequence, without DNA. TCRdb, not the authors, supplied the V and J calls. The table held for this sample gives about 120,000 distinct CDR3 sequences. Around 0.35% of the sample comes from the top ten.

From the cysteine up to the phenylalanine, the CDR3 has a length of 17 residues. No coding sequence is recorded. CDR1 and CDR2, looked up from the germline V gene (reference sequence), are DFQATT and SNEGSKA. Each CD8+ T cell subset was flow-sorted in triplicate, with 250,000 to 350,000 cells per subset placed directly into RLT lysis buffer. To keep memory contaminants out, a stringent definition of naive CD8+ T cells was applied: CD45RO-CCR7+CD27+CD95-. Using standard density gradient centrifugation, peripheral blood mononuclear cells were isolated from buffy coats. Naive CXCR3-negative and CXCR3-positive CD8+ T cells were flow-sorted on a FACSAria III. An RNeasy Mini Kit was used to extract total RNA from the sorted cells. This entry comes from a study of CXCR3-negative and CXCR3-positive naive CD8 T cells (dated by TCRdb to between 2019 and 2020). Some background on the complete study: In total, some 130 million TRB reads were obtained, corresponding to roughly 1.5 +/- 0.3 million reads per library. The diversity and physicochemical repertoire analyses included eleven to twelve donors pooled from two independent experiments. The TRBV-TRBJ cluster analysis covered naive subsets from several donors and memory cells from 3 donors. The study at large found these results: Compared with CXCR3-negative naive cells, CXCR3-positive naive cells had TRB CDR3s with higher hydrophobicity (lower Kidera factor 4), lower energy, and higher strength and volume indices. Because surface CD5, which is linked to self-reactivity in mice, was comparable between the naive subsets, TCR interaction strength was also inferred from the physicochemical properties of TRB CDR3s. Because CXCR3 expression was partially decreased after cryopreservation, freshly isolated PBMCs were used for most assays. Naive CXCR3-negative and CXCR3-positive cells from the same donor showed similar TRBV-TRBJ usage, whereas memory cells showed distinct patterns. Comparably high repertoire diversity was found in both naive subsets, whereas much lower repertoire diversity was found in memory CD8+ T cells.

The sequence is built from TRBV20-1 and TRBJ2-7; the TCRdb D gene call, TRBD1, has no DNA to confirm it. The receptor was derived from a human donor in good health. Some clones in this sample may be carry-over from other donors' samples. The sample was naive CXCR3+ CD8+ T cells from blood. The sample's cell subset or site label, decoded: CD45RO-CCR7+CD27+CD95- naive CD8+ T cells expressing CXCR3 (TNR3+). The CDR3 region has the sequence CSARESYPGWENYEQYF.